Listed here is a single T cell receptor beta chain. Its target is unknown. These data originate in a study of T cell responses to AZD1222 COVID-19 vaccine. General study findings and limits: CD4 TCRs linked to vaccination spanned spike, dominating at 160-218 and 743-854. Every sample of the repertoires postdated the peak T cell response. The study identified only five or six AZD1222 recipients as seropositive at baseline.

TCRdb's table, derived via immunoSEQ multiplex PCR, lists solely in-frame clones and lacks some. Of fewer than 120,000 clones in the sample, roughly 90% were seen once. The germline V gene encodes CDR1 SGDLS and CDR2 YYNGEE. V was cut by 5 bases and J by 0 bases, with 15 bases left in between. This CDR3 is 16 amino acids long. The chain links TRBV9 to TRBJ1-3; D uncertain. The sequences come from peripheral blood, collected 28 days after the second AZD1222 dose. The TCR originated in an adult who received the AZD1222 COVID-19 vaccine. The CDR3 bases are TGTGCCAGCAGTTCATCCCCCACCGTCTCTGGAAACACCATATATTTT. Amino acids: CASSSSPTVSGNTIYF.